This T cell receptor (beta chain) was obtained from a study of response to subunit inactivated influenza vaccine. Findings and caveats of the study: The authors suggested that every seasonal influenza vaccination recruits few new T cells.

Ten or more counts support this clonotype. Its antigen is undetermined. TCRdb redid the calling of the RT-PCR reads with MiXCR, one entry per CDR3 protein. The table shows 560,000 or so distinct CDR3 sequences, with 7.6% occurring only once. Germline V CDR1 and CDR2: SGHRS, YFSETQ. This CDR3 is 13 amino acids long. Trimming left V 4 bases short and J 10 bases short, with 12 bases between. Sequences were derived from PBMCs from blood, sampled roughly 24 months after vaccination. The clonotype comes from a man between 50 and 75 years old who received an inactivated influenza vaccine. The gene calls are TRBV5-1 and TRBJ1-6; D remains unclear. For the CDR3, the DNA is TGCGCCAGCAGCGTGCAAAGAATGTCACCCCTCCACTTT. This encodes CASSVQRMSPLHF.